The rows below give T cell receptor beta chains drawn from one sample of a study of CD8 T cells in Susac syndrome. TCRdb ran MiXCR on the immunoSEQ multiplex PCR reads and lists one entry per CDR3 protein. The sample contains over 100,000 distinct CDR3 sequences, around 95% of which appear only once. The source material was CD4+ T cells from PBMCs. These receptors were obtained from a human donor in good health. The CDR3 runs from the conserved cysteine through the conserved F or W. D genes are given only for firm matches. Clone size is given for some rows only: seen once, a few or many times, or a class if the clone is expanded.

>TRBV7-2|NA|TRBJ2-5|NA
CASSPRPGLEETQYF
TGTGCCAGCAGCCCTCGCCCGGGACTGGAAGAGACCCAGTACTTC
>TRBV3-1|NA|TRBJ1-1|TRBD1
CASSPRWDRSMNTEAFF
TGTGCCAGCAGCCCCCGGTGGGACAGATCCATGAACACTGAAGCTTTCTTT
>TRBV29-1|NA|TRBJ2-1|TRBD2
CSAVGRLLAGHNEQFF
TGCAGCGCCGTGGGCCGACTCTTAGCGGGGCACAATGAGCAGTTCTTC
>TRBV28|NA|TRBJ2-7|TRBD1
CASSPRTGVSYEQYF
TGTGCCAGCAGTCCCAGGACAGGGGTCTCCTACGAGCAGTACTTC
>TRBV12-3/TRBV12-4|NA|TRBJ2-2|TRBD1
CASSHLPRTGTGELFF
TGTGCCAGCAGTCATTTACCGCGGACAGGGACCGGGGAGCTGTTTTTT
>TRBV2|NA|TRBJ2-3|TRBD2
CASSERTSGSTDTQYF
TGTGCCAGCAGTGAACGGACTAGCGGGAGCACAGATACGCAGTATTTT
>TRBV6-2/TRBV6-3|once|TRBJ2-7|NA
CASSPFWRDSYEQYF
TGTGCCAGCAGCCCCTTCTGGCGGGATTCCTACGAGCAGTACTTC
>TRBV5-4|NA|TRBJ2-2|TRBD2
CASSAGTTYTGELFF
TGTGCCAGCAGCGCCGGGACTACCTACACCGGGGAGCTGTTTTTT
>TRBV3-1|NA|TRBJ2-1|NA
CASSPFVGSEQFF
TGTGCCAGCAGCCCTTTCGTGGGGAGTGAGCAGTTCTTC
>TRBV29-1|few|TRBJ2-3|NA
CSVLDFRTDTQYF
TGCAGCGTCCTGGATTTTCGCACAGATACGCAGTATTTT
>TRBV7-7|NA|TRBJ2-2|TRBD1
CASSPGQARELFF
TGTGCTAGCAGCCCAGGACAGGCGCGGGAGCTGTTTTTT
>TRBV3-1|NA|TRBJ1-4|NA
CASSRGRATNEKLFF
TGTGCCAGCAGCCGAGGACGTGCAACTAATGAAAAACTGTTTTTT
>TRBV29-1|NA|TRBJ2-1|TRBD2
CSVEGGSGSGTYNEQFF
TGCAGCGTTGAGGGAGGCAGCGGGAGTGGAACCTACAATGAGCAGTTCTTC
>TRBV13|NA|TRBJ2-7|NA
CASSIPGRVPLYEQYF
TGTGCCAGCAGCATTCCTGGTAGGGTTCCTCTCTACGAGCAGTACTTC
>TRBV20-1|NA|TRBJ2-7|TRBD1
CSARGNPGQTYEQYF
TGCAGTGCTAGAGGAAATCCGGGACAGACCTACGAGCAGTACTTC
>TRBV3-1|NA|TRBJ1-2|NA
CASRTPGQSYGYTF
TGTGCCAGCAGAACGCCGGGACAATCCTATGGCTACACCTTC
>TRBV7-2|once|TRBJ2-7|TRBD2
CAGASGSGEQYF
TGTGCCGGGGCTAGCGGGAGTGGTGAGCAGTACTTC
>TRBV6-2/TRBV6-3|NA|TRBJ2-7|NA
CASSYGTVETGEQYF
TGTGCCAGCAGTTACGGGACGGTGGAAACAGGCGAGCAGTACTTC
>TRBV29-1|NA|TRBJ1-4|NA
CSVAGTRNEKLFF
TGCAGCGTAGCCGGGACAAGGAATGAAAAACTGTTTTTT
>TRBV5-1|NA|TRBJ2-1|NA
CASSAVLLNEQFF
TGCGCCAGCAGCGCAGTACTACTAAATGAGCAGTTCTTC
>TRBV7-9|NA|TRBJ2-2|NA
CASIGGGIYTGELFF
TGTGCCTCGATCGGAGGCGGGATATACACCGGGGAGCTGTTTTTT
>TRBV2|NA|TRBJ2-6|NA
CASSERLYGASGANVLTF
TGTGCCAGCAGTGAACGGCTCTACGGAGCCTCTGGGGCCAACGTCCTGACTTTC
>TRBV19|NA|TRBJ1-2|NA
CASSMSGYADYGYTF
TGTGCCAGTAGTATGTCTGGGTATGCGGACTATGGCTACACCTTC
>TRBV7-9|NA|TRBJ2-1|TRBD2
CASSYSGGALNEQFF
TGTGCCAGCAGCTATAGCGGGGGGGCACTGAATGAGCAGTTCTTC
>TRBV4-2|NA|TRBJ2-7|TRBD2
CASSQGPGLGSYEQYF
TGTGCCAGCAGCCAAGGACCGGGACTAGGTTCCTACGAGCAGTACTTC
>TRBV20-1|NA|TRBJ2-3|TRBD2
CSAGPGLVTDTQYF
TGCAGTGCCGGGCCGGGACTAGTCACAGATACGCAGTATTTT
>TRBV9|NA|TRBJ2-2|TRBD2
CASSVASGRMIGELFF
TGTGCCAGCAGCGTAGCTAGCGGGAGGATGATCGGGGAGCTGTTTTTT
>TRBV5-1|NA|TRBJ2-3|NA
CASSLEGSIGQYF
TGCGCCAGCAGTCTGGAAGGCTCGATAGGGCAGTATTTT
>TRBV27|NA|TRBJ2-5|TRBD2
CASSLGGLAGEQETQYF
TGTGCCAGCAGTTTAGGGGGCCTAGCGGGGGAACAAGAGACCCAGTACTTC
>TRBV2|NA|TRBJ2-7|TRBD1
CASRPGGLSSYEQYF
TGTGCCAGCAGACCAGGGGGCCTGAGCTCCTACGAGCAGTACTTC
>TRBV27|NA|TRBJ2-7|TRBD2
CASGRTSGRAYEQYF
TGTGCCAGCGGACGGACTAGCGGGAGGGCCTACGAGCAGTACTTC
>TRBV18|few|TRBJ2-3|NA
CASSPPSTDTQYF
TGTGCCAGCTCACCACCTAGCACAGATACGCAGTATTTT
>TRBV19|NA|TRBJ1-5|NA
CASSPGTQQHF
TGTGCCAGTAGTCCAGGGACTCAACAGCATTTT
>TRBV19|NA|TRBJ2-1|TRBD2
CASSRTRLADYNEQFF
TGTGCCAGTAGTAGAACCAGACTAGCGGACTACAATGAGCAGTTCTTC
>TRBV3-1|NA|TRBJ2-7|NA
CASSRRGRSDEQYF
TGTGCCAGCAGCCGGAGGGGCCGGTCCGACGAGCAGTACTTC
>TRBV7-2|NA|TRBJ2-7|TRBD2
CASSLRLAGPYEQYF
TGTGCCAGCAGCTTAAGACTAGCGGGACCCTACGAGCAGTACTTC
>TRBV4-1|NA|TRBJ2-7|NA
CASSQAWTTYEQYF
TGCGCCAGCAGCCAAGCTTGGACCACCTACGAGCAGTACTTC
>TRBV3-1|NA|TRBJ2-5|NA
CASSQGTRQETQYF
TGTGCCAGCAGCCAAGGGACCCGTCAAGAGACCCAGTACTTC
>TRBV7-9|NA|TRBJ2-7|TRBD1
CASSETGTVSEQYF
TGTGCCAGCAGCGAGACAGGGACAGTGAGCGAGCAGTACTTC
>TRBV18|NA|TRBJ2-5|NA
CASSPGVVQETQYF
TGTGCCAGCTCCCCAGGTGTCGTACAAGAGACCCAGTACTTC
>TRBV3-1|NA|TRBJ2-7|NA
CASSQVLGGGYEQYF
TGTGCCAGCAGCCAAGTTCTCGGGGGCGGCTACGAGCAGTACTTC
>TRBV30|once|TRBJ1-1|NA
CASNHGRTAEAFF
TGTGCCTCCAATCACGGGAGGACCGCTGAAGCTTTCTTT
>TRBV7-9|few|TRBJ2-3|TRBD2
CASSLAGADTQYF
TGTGCCAGTAGTCTAGCGGGGGCAGATACGCAGTATTTT
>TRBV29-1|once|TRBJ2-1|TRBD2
CSVGVGLAGESQFF
TGCAGCGTTGGGGTTGGACTAGCGGGCGAGTCTCAGTTCTTC
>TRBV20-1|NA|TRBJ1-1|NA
CSASLGVNTEAFF
TGCAGTGCTAGCCTCGGGGTAAACACTGAAGCTTTCTTT
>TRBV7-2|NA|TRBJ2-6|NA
CASSFGLSGANVLTF
TGTGCCAGCAGCTTCGGCCTGTCTGGGGCCAACGTCCTGACTTTC
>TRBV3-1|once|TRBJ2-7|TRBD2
CASSQEMGLAGAEQYF
TGTGCCAGCAGCCAAGAGATGGGACTAGCGGGAGCCGAGCAGTACTTC
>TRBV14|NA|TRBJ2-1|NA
CASSHATGEQFF
TGTGCCAGCAGCCATGCAACCGGCGAGCAGTTCTTC
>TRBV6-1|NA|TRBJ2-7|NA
CASSLRGVGVTYEQYF
TGTGCCAGCAGTCTCCGAGGTGTAGGGGTGACCTACGAGCAGTACTTC
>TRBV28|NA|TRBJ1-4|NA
CASSLGRTNEKLFF
TGTGCCAGCAGTTTGGGGCGGACGAATGAAAAACTGTTTTTT
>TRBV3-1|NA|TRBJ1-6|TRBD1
CASSDRGQSSPLHF
TGTGCCAGCAGCGACAGGGGGCAAAGTTCACCCCTCCACTTT
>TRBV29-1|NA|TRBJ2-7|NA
CSVSRGYGNYEQYF
TGCAGCGTTAGCCGAGGCTACGGAAACTACGAGCAGTACTTC
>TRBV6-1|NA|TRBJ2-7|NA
CASSVDILSYEQYF
TGTGCCAGCAGTGTCGACATACTCTCCTACGAGCAGTACTTC
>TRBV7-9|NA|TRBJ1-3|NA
CARGGAGNTIYF
TGTGCCCGGGGAGGGGCTGGAAACACCATATATTTT
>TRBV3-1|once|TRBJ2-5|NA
CASSQVRAETQYF
TGTGCCAGCAGCCAAGTTAGGGCGGAGACCCAGTACTTC
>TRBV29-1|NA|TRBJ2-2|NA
CSVEGNTGELFF
TGCAGCGTTGAGGGTAACACCGGGGAGCTGTTTTTT
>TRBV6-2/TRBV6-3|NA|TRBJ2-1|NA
CASSYVWREQFF
TGTGCCAGCAGTTACGTTTGGCGAGAGCAGTTCTTC
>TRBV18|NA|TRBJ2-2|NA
CASSPLNTGELFF
TGTGCCAGCTCACCATTGAACACCGGGGAGCTGTTTTTT
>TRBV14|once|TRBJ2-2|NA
CASRHSGTSNTGELFF
TGTGCCAGCAGACATTCCGGGACGTCGAACACCGGGGAGCTGTTTTTT